This T cell receptor beta chain is drawn from a study of post-analysis software for immune sequencing data. V shed 4 bases and J 7 bases; nucleotides not matched to a gene: 26. CDR1 is SGHRS, CDR2 YFSETQ, per germline. The CDR3 is 22 residues long. This clonotype was picked up a small number of times. Its specificity is unknown. Incorporated into the TCR beta cDNA libraries were unique molecular identifiers, which served to reduce PCR and sequencing biases. MiXCR, run by TCRdb on the PCR reads, gives a single entry per CDR3 protein. The profile covers 800,000 to 950,000 distinct CDR3 sequences, with about 50% appearing a single time and over 4% taken by the ten largest. Study-wide results and limits: Patients showed TRBV5-6, TRBV5-1 and TRBV20-1 among four to six TRBV segments more frequent than in controls.

The source of this sequence is a girl between 10 and 17 years old with multiple sclerosis. Material for sequencing was blood. The genes are TRBV5-1 and TRBJ2-1, with TRBD2 matching 13 bases. This CDR3 is CASSRRYSRVPGLAGNSNEQFF. The CDR3 region has the DNA TGCGCCAGCAGCCGAAGGTATAGCAGGGTGCCGGGACTAGCGGGGAACAGTAATGAGCAGTTCTTC.